A single sample is the source of the 4 T cell receptor beta chains below, sequenced in a study of blood T cells in healthy people across ages. It was with a sample-barcoded 5' primer and a J-beta primer mix that a second PCR of about 6 to 12 cycles was run. TCRdb reanalysed the 5' RACE reads using MiXCR and keeps one entry per CDR3 protein. Of a few hundred thousand distinct CDR3 sequences listed, about a quarter were seen once; the top ten hold over 3.5%. In addition, the sample was reused for a study of T cells of mothers and their children.

The sequenced sample was blood. The receptor source for this set is a boy younger than 10 in good health.

This clonotype has more than one count but fewer than ten. The chain recombines TRBV6-6 with TRBJ2-2; 12 bases agree with TRBD2. V lost 4 bases, J lost 6 bases, and 6 bases stayed unmatched. The CDR3 consists of 16 residues. Germline CDR1 and CDR2: MNHNY and SVGAGI (reference sequence). The CDR3: CASSLTSGRGPGELFF. The DNA of the CDR3 is TGTGCCAGCAGTTTGACTAGCGGGAGAGGTCCCGGGGAGCTGTTTTTT.

A few counts support this clonotype. The chain recombines TRBV20-1 with TRBJ1-2, with D tentatively TRBD1 (6 bases). The length of the CDR3 is 16 residues. V was cut by 0 bases and J by 4 bases, with 18 bases left in between. CDR1 and CDR2 from the germline V gene are DFQATT and SNEGSKA (reference sequence). The CDR3 region has the DNA TGCAGTGCTAGAGAGTCGGAGGGGGTCGGTCGCTATGGCTACACCTTC. Translation gives CSARESEGVGRYGYTF.

The sample holds a few counts of this clonotype. The V gene is TRBV6-1, the J gene TRBJ1-1; D may be TRBD1 (6 bases). The germline V and J ends were trimmed by 1 base and 4 bases, with 10 bases remaining between them. This CDR3 spans 14 amino acids. Germline lookup yields CDR1 MNHNS and CDR2 SASEGT. The CDR3 nucleotides read TGTGCCAGCAGTGAAGACAGGGTTGGCACTGAAGCTTTCTTT. Residues: CASSEDRVGTEAFF.

This clonotype was seen a handful of times. The rearrangement uses TRBV5-5 and TRBJ1-5, with 8 bases matching TRBD1. V shed 4 bases, J shed 1 base, and the junction held 4 bases outside the gene matches. This CDR3 is built from 15 residues. Per the germline V gene, CDR1 is SGHKS and CDR2 is YYEKEE (reference sequence). CDR3 DNA: TGTGCCAGCAGCGCAAGACAGGGGAGCAATCAGCCCCAGCATTTT. Amino acid sequence: CASSARQGSNQPQHF.